A single sample is the source of the 5 T cell receptor beta chains below, sequenced in a study of T cells expressing NK-cell markers. TCRdb reprocessed the 5' RACE reads and reports one entry per CDR3 protein, with no DNA. This listing includes approximately 22,000 distinct CDR3 sequences. Sequencing input: blood T cells: a sorted CD56 or NKG2C T cell subset, CD4+ or CD8+ T cells, or bulk PBMC T cells (not recorded which). The receptors derive from a man aged 18-70 years in good health.

The V and J genes are TRBV9 and TRBJ2-3; TCRdb proposes TRBD2, but this gene call is untestable without DNA. The CDR3 spans 17 residues. In germline, CDR1 is SGDLS, CDR2 YYNGEE. CDR3 amino acids: CASSPRMTSGVPDTQYF.

The J gene is TRBJ2-5, the V gene TRBV20-1; TCRdb indicates TRBD1, and absent DNA this call remains unverified. Germline CDR1 and CDR2: DFQATT and SNEGSKA (reference sequence). The CDR3 sequence is 16 residues long. CDR3 sequence: CSASPLAAGVVETQYF.

V and J are TRBV30 and TRBJ2-1; the D call of TRBD2 rests on TCRdb alone, since no DNA is present to check it. This CDR3 has 13 amino acids. In germline, CDR1 is GTSNPN, CDR2 SVGIG (reference sequence). The CDR3 reads CAWSPGLVVEQFF.

The chain has TRBV12-3 or TRBV12-4 and TRBJ2-1; TCRdb outputs TRBD2, but without DNA this stays unchecked. This CDR3 region has 15 residues. This CDR3 reads CASSFSLAGDNEQFF.

V and J are TRBV24-1 and TRBJ2-3; without DNA, the TCRdb call of TRBD1 cannot be checked. Germline CDR1 is KGHDR and CDR2 is SFDVKD. There are 13 residues in the CDR3. The CDR3 sequence: CATSSPAGDTQYF.